This T cell receptor beta chain came from a study of T cell changes during pregnancy in multiple sclerosis. This CDR3 region has 16 residues. The V and J ends lost 4 bases and 1 base, in that order; junction bases with no gene match: 9. The germline V gene encodes CDR1 SGHRS and CDR2 YFSETQ. Measured with immunoSEQ multiplex PCR; TCRdb has only the in-frame clones, and not every one. This sample has 35,000 to 45,000 clones; around 92% occur once, and the top ten carry around 0.45%. The V call is TRBV5-1, the J call TRBJ1-1; 8 bases map to TRBD1. Sequenced here: CD4+ T cells from peripheral blood mononuclear cells, sampled in the second trimester of pregnancy. The receptor was isolated from a female donor in good health, enrolled as a control in a pregnancy study. The CDR3 bases are TGCGCCAGCAGCCTACAGGGGGGACAGCAGAACACTGAAGCTTTCTTT. It is translated as CASSLQGGQQNTEAFF.